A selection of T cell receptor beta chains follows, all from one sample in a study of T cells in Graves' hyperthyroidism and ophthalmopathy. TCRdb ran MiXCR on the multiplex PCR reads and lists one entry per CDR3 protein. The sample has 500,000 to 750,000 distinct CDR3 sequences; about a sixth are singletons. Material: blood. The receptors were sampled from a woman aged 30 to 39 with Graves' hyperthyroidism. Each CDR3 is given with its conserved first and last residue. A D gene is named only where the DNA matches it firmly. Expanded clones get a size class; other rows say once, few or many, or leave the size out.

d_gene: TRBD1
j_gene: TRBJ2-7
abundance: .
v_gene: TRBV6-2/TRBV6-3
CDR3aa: CASRRDRADEQYF

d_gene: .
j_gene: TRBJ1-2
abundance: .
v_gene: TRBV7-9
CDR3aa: CASSYEGANYGYTF

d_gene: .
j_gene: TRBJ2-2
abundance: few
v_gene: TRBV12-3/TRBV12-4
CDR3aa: CASSLSSRGAGELFF

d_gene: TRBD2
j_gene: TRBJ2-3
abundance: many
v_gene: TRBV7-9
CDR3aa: CASTPTSENTDTQYF

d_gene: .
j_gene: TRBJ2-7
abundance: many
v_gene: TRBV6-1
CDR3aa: CASSEGDINYEQYF

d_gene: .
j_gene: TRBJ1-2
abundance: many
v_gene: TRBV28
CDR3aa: CASSLDRTAPAPDLYGYTF

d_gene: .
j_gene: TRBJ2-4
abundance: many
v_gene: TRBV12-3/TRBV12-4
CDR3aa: CASSFEETIQYF

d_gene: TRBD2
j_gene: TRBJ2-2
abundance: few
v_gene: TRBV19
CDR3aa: CASTRGLAGPGELFF

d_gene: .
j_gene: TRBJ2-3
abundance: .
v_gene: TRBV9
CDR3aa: CASSGTVPGREFSDTQYF

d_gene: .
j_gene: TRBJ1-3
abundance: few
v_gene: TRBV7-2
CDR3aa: CASSSDVSSSGNTIYF

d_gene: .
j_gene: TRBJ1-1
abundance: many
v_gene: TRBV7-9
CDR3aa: CASSWNEAFF

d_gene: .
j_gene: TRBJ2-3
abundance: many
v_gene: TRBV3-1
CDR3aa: CASSRRQGMVGGPTDTQYF

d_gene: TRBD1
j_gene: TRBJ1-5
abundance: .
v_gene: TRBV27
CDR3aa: CASRAGGLSNQPQHF

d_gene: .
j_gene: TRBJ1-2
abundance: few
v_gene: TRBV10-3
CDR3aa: CAILRAGPNYGYTF

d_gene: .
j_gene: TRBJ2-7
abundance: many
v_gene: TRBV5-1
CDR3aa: CASSFGPRGEQYF

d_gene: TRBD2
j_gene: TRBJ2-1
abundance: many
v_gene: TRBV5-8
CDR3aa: CASSIGTSGTYNEQFF

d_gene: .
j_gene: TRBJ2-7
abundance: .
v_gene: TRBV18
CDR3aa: CASSPMENYEQYF

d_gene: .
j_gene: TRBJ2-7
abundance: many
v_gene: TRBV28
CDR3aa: CASRSGSLPYEQYF

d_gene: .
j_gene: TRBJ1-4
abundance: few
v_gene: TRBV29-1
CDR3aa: CSVELPGATNEKLFF

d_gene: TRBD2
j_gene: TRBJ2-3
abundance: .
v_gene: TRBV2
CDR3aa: CASSTLAGELQDTQYF

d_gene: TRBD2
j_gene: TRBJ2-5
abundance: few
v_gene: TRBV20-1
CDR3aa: CSALLAGGQEETQYF

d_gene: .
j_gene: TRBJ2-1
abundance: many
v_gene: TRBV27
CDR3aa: CASSLSGGKVYNEQFF

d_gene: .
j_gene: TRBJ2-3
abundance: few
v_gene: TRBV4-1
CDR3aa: CASSQDSQDTDTQYF

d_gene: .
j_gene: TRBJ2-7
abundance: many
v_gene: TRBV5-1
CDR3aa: CASSGGTPAYEQYF

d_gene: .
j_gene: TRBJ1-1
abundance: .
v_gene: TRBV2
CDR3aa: CASSDRGDDTEAFF

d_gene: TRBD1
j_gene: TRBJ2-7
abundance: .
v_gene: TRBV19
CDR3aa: CASSIKGTVRYEQYF

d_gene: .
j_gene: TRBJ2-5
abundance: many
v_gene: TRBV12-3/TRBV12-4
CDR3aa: CASSSWGGGETQYF

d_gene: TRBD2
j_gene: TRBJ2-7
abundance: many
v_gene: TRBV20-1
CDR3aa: CSARVTSGLYEQYF

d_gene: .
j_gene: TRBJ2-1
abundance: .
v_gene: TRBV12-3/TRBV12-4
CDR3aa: CASSRTAFSAHNEQFF

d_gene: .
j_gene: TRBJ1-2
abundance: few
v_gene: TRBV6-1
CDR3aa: CASSPQYGLYGYTF

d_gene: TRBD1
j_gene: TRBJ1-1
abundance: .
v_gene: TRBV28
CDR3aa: CASSSLSQGSTEAFF

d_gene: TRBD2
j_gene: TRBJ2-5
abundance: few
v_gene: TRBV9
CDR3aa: CASNEAGAGETQYF

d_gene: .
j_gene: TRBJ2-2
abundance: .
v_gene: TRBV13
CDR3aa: CASSLGEARAGHTGELFF

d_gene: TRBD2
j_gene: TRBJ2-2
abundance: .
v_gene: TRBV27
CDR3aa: CASSLFAGGTGELFF

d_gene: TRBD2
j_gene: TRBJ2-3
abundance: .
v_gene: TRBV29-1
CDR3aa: CSVEGLAGGPTTTDTQYF

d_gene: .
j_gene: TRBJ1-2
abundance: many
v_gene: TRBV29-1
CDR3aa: CSVEERPNYGYTF

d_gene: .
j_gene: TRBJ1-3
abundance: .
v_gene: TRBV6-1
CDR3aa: CASGRVIGNTIYF

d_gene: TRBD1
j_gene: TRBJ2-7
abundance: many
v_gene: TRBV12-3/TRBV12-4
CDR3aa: CASTRPGQGSYEQYF

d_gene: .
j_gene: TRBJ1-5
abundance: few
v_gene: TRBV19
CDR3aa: CASSSGANQPQHF

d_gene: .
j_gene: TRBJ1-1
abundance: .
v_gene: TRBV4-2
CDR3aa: CASSQAGLGRDTEAFF

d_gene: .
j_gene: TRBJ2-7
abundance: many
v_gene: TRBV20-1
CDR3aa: CSARGPPASYEQYF

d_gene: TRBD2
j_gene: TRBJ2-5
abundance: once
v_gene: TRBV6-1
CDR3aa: CASSDKAGGKHKNF